The entry below describes one T cell receptor beta chain. Its target is not known. This record belongs to a study of identical twins. The germline V and J ends were trimmed by 9 bases and 2 bases, with 12 bases remaining between them. This CDR3 has 13 residues. Germline-derived CDR1 and CDR2 are SGHVS and FQNEAQ. Template switching, a step in the protocol, added a universal primer site, and cDNA carried unique molecular identifiers. MiXCR was run by TCRdb on the 5' RACE reads, yielding one entry per CDR3 protein. The sample contains 260,000 or so distinct CDR3 sequences, 7.5% of which appear only once. General study findings and limits: Reduced insertions were recorded for abundant cord blood beta clonotypes, with no such pattern in memory repertoires.

The data also belong to a second study, concerning yellow fever vaccine responses in identical twins.

The chain couples TRBV7-8 to TRBJ2-3; no definite D call. Sequencing was done on a sample of CD8+ T cells sorted from blood. The source of this sequence is a woman aged 18 to 35 in good health. The CDR3 protein is CASSRPPTDTQYF. Here the CDR3 DNA reads TGTGCCAGTTCCCGGCCCCCCACAGATACGCAGTATTTT.